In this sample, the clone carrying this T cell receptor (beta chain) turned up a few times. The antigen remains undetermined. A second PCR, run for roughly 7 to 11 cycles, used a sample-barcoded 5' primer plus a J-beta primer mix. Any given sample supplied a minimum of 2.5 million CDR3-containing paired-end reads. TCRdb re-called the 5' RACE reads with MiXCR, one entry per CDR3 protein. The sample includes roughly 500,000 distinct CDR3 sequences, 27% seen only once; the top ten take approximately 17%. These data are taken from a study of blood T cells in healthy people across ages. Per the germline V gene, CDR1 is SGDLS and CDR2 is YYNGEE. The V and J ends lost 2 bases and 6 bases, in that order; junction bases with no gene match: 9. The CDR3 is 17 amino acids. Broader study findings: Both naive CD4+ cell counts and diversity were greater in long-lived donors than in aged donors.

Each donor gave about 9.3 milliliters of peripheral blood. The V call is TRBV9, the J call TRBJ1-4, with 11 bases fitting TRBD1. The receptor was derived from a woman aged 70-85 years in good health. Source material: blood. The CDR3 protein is CASSVGQGAYRDEKLFF. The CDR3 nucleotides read TGTGCCAGCAGCGTCGGACAGGGGGCATATCGGGATGAAAAACTGTTTTTT.